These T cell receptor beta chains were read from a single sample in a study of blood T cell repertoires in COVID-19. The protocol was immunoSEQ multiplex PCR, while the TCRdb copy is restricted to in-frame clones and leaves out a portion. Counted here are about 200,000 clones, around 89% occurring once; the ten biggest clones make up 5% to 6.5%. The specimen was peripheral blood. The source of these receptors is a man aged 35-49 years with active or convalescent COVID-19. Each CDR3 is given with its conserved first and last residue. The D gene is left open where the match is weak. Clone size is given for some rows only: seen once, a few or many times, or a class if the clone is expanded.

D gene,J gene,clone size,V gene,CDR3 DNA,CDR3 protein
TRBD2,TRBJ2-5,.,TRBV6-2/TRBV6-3,TGTGCCAGCAGTTACCGGTTAGCGGGGGGGACCCATCCCCCCCCAGAGACCCAGTACTTC,CASSYRLAGGTHPPPETQYF
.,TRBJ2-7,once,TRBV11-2,TGTGCCAGCTCGGGGTTACGGTTCACCTACGAGCAGTACTTC,CASSGLRFTYEQYF
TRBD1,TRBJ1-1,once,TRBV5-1,TGCGCCAGCAGCTCCGGGACAGGGGCCAGCGCAGGGGAAGCTTTCTTT,CASSSGTGASAGEAFF
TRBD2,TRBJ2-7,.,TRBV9,TGTGCCAGCAGCGTTAGAGCGGGGAACTCCTACGAGCAGTACTTC,CASSVRAGNSYEQYF
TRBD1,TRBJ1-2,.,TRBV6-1,TGTGCCAGCAGTGTGACAGGGGGCGCAGAATCCTATGGCTACACCTTC,CASSVTGGAESYGYTF
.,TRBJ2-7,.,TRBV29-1,TGCAGCGTTTTGTCAGGGTCCTACGAGCAGTACTTC,CSVLSGSYEQYF
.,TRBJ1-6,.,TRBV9,TGTGCCAGCAGCGTAGACTCACCGAGCTCCTATAATTCACCCCTCCACTTT,CASSVDSPSSYNSPLHF
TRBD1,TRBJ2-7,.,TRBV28,TGTGCCAGCAGTTTTAGCAGACAGGGAAACGAGCAGTACTTC,CASSFSRQGNEQYF
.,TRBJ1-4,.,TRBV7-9,TGTGCCAGCAGCTCTCTCGGTCGGGAAAAACTGTTTTTT,CASSSLGREKLFF
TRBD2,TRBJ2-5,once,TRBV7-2,TGTGCCAGCAGCTTATACCGGGGGGAGGCCCAGTACTTC,CASSLYRGEAQYF
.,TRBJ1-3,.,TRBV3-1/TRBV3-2,TGTGCCAGCAGCCAAGTGGGACTGAACTCTGGAAACACCATATATTTT,CASSQVGLNSGNTIYF
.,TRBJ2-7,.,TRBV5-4,TGTGCCAGCAGCATCACAGGGTCGGGTCCCTACGAGCAGTACTTC,CASSITGSGPYEQYF
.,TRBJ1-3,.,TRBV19,TGTGCCAGTAGCAGACAGAGATTTGGAAACACCATATATTTT,CASSRQRFGNTIYF
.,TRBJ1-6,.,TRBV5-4,TGTGCCAGCAGCGAGAGGTCCTATAATTCACCCCTCCACTTT,CASSERSYNSPLHF
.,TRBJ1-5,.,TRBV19,TGTGCCAGTAGTATGGCGTCGACATTAAGCAATCAGCCCCAGCATTTT,CASSMASTLSNQPQHF
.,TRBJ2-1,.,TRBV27,TGTGCCAGCAGTGTCGACAGTAACTCCTACAATGAGCAGTTCTTC,CASSVDSNSYNEQFF
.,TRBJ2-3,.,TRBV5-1,TGCGCCAGCAGACAGGTTAAAATCTCAGATACGCAGTATTTT,CASRQVKISDTQYF
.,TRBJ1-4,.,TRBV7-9,TGTGCCAGCAGCGCCACAGGGAATCCTAATGAAAAACTGTTTTTT,CASSATGNPNEKLFF
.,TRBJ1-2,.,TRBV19,TGTGCCAGTAGTATTCCCAGGACTTATGGCTACACCTTC,CASSIPRTYGYTF
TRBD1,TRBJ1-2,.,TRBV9,TGTGCCAGCAGCGTAGACTCGGTGGCTCCGGGACAGGGCTATGGCTACACCTTC,CASSVDSVAPGQGYGYTF
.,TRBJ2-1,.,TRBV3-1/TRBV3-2,TGTGCCAGCAATGGTAGAAATGAGCAGTTCTTC,CASNGRNEQFF
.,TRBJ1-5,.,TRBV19,TGTGCCAGTAGTGAGGGTTCCTTAGGAAATCAGCCCCAGCATTTT,CASSEGSLGNQPQHF
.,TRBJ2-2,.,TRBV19,TGTGCCAGTAGTATAGTAGGGGGATTTACCGGGGAGCTGTTTTTT,CASSIVGGFTGELFF
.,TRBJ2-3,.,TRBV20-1,TGCAGTGCTATAAGGGGAGATACGCAGTATTTT,CSAIRGDTQYF
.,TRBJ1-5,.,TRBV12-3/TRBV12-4,TGTGCCAGCAGTTTGGGCAATATAGGCCAGCATTTT,CASSLGNIGQHF
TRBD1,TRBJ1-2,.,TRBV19,TGTGCCAGTAGTAGCGGGACAGGGCGCAGTGGCTACACCTTC,CASSSGTGRSGYTF
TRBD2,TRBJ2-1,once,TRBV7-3,TGTGCCAGCAGCTTAAAGGGCCTGGGAACTAGCGGGGGCCCCTCCTACAATGAGCAGTTCTTC,CASSLKGLGTSGGPSYNEQFF
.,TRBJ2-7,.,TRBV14,TGTGCCAGCAGCCAAGGGGGGCAGGGAAGCTCCTACGAGCAGTACTTC,CASSQGGQGSSYEQYF
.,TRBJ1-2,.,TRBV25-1,TGTGCCAGCACGGGGTCGAACTATGGCTACACCTTC,CASTGSNYGYTF
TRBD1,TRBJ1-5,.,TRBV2,TGTGCCAGCAGTGAATGGGACAGGGGAAATCAGCCCCAGCATTTT,CASSEWDRGNQPQHF
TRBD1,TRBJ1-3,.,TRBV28,TGTGCCAGCAGTTCCGCCGGGACAGGGAAGTTTGGAAACACCATATATTTT,CASSSAGTGKFGNTIYF
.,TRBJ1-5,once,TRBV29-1,TGCAGCGTTACCCAGGGCAATCAGCCCCAGCATTTT,CSVTQGNQPQHF
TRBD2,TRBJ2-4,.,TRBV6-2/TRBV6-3,TGTGCCAGCAGTTACCCGGGACTAGCTACGGACCTCCCTAAAAACATTCAGTACTTC,CASSYPGLATDLPKNIQYF
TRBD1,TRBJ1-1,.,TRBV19,TGTGCCAGTAGTTTGACAGGGGACACTGAAGCTTTCTTT,CASSLTGDTEAFF
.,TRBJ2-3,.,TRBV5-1,TGCGCCAGCAGCTTGGATTACAGCGGGACAGATACGCAGTATTTT,CASSLDYSGTDTQYF
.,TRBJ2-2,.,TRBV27,TGTGCCAGCAGTGCATTGGACTTTAACACCGGGGAGCTGTTTTTT,CASSALDFNTGELFF
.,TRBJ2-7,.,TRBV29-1,TGCAGCGTTATCCCGGAGACAGCAACCTACGAGCAGTACTTC,CSVIPETATYEQYF
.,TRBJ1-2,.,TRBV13,TGTGCCAGCAGCTTAAGCGGGGGACCCATGGTTTTTGGCTACACCTTC,CASSLSGGPMVFGYTF
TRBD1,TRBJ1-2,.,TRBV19,TGTGCCAGTAGTATGTTCCGGTGGGACAGGGGGCCCTATGGCTACACCTTC,CASSMFRWDRGPYGYTF
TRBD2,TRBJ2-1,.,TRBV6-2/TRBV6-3,TGTGCCAGCAGTCCCCCCCCAGGACTAGCGGGGGTATCCTACAATGAGCAGTTCTTC,CASSPPPGLAGVSYNEQFF
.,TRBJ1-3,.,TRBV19,TGTGCCAGTAGGTCTACAGCCTCTGGAAACACCATATATTTT,CASRSTASGNTIYF
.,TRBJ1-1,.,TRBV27,TGTGCCAGCAGTTTATGGGGGGGCGCGGGCACTGAAGCTTTCTTT,CASSLWGGAGTEAFF
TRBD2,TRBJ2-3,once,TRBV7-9,TGTGCCAGCAGCGCTAGCGGGGCCCGCACAGATACGCAGTATTTT,CASSASGARTDTQYF
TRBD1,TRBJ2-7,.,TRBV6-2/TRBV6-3,TGTGCCAGCAGTTACGACGGGACAGACTACGAGCAGTACTTC,CASSYDGTDYEQYF
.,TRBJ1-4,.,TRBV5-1,TGCGCCAGCAGCTTATTAACAGGGAGCGGGGGTGAAAAACTGTTTTTT,CASSLLTGSGGEKLFF
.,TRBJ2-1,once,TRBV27,TGTGCCAGCAGTCCTGACAACTACAATGAGCAGTTCTTC,CASSPDNYNEQFF
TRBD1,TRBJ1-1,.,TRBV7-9,TGTGCCAGCAGCTCAAGGGGACAGCTGAACACTGAAGCTTTCTTT,CASSSRGQLNTEAFF
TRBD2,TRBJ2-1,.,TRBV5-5,TGTGCCAGCAGCGTTAGGGTCACTAGCGGCGCCTCCTACAATGAGCAGTTCTTC,CASSVRVTSGASYNEQFF
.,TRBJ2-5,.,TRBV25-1,TGTGCCAGCCGGTACAGTGGCACGGAGACCCAGTACTTC,CASRYSGTETQYF
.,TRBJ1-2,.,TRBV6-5,TGTGCCAGCAGCCTTACAGGGCCTAAGGATGGCTACACCTTC,CASSLTGPKDGYTF
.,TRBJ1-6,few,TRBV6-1,TGTGCCAGCAGTGAAGCGGCGGATTCACCCCTCCACTTT,CASSEAADSPLHF
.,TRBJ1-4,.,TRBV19,TGTGCCAGTAGTATAAACAGGGCAACTAATGAAAAACTGTTTTTT,CASSINRATNEKLFF
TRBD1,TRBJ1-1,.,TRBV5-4,TGTGCCAGCAGCGTCCGGGACAGGGCTAAGAAGGAAGCTTTCTTT,CASSVRDRAKKEAFF
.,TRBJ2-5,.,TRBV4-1,TGCGCCAGCAGCCAACCGGGGAGGGAGACCCAGTACTTC,CASSQPGRETQYF
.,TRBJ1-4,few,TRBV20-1,TGCAGTGGCGCAACTAATGAAAAACTGTTTTTT,CSGATNEKLFF
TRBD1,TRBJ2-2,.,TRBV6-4,TGTGCCAGCAAGGACAGGGCGGCTTCTGGGGAGCTGTTTTTT,CASKDRAASGELFF
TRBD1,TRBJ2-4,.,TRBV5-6,TGTGCCAGCAGTAGGTCCCCCGAACAGGGGTTTAGGGACATTCAGTACTTC,CASSRSPEQGFRDIQYF
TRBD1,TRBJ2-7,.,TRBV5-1,TGCGCCAGCAGCTTGCCCGGGACAGGCCACTACGAGCAGTACTTC,CASSLPGTGHYEQYF
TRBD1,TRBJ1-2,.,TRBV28,TGTGCCAGCAGTTTAACGGGACAGGGTCATGGCTACACCTTC,CASSLTGQGHGYTF
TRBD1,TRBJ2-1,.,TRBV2,TGTGCCAGCAATCCCGGGACAGGGGTCAAAAATGAGCAGTTCTTC,CASNPGTGVKNEQFF